This TCR beta chain originates from a study of shared clonotypes between healthy human individuals. CD8 cells regarded as naive lacked CD45RO, were positively chosen for CCR7, and omitted terminally differentiated effector memory CD45RA+ cells. A word on this clone: This sample also contains other DNA sequences that code for the same CDR3.

Splitting of each subset's genomic DNA was done evenly across several immunoSEQ plates. The method was immunoSEQ multiplex PCR; TCRdb's version includes in-frame clones alone and lacks a portion of them. Seen here are just over 2,000,000 clones, about 95% observed once, and the top ten hold about 1.1%. Germline V lookup: CDR1 SGHDT, CDR2 YYEEEE. CDR3 size: 15 residues. The V gene end was trimmed by 2 bases and the J gene end by 6 bases; junction bases not matched to a gene: 5. The TCR sequence derives from a young man in good health. The chain has TRBV5-6 and TRBJ2-7; 13 bases are shared with TRBD2. Sequences were obtained from naive CD8+ T cells sorted from blood. The CDR3 here is CASSFGLAGVSEQYF. CDR3 DNA: TGTGCCAGCAGCTTCGGACTAGCGGGAGTTTCCGAGCAGTACTTC.